Listed here are 7 T cell receptor beta chains from one sample, sequenced in a study of blood T cells in healthy people across ages. Combining a sample-barcoded 5' primer with a J-beta primer mix, a second PCR ran for roughly 7 to 11 cycles. MiXCR, run by TCRdb on the 5' RACE reads, gives a single entry per CDR3 protein. The sample yields 790,000 or so distinct CDR3 sequences, about 42% seen once. Input material: blood. Receptors were obtained from a man aged 80 or over in good health.

J is TRBJ2-5 and V is TRBV5-1; maybe TRBD2 (6 bases). This CDR3 has 15 amino acids. V was trimmed by 0 bases and J by 2 bases, leaving 11 bases between them. Germline loops: CDR1 SGHRS, CDR2 YFSETQ. The CDR3 sequence is CASSLVADEQETQYF. The CDR3 DNA reads as TGCGCCAGCAGCTTGGTAGCGGACGAACAAGAGACCCAGTACTTC.

A few counts support this clonotype. The chain links TRBV12-3 or TRBV12-4 to TRBJ1-6, with D possibly matching TRBD1 (5 bases). The CDR3 contains 14 residues. Between the trimmed V and J ends, which lost 2 bases and 5 bases, there was a span of 7 bases. CDR3 sequence: CASSLMGDNSPLHF. DNA for the CDR3: TGTGCCAGCAGTTTAATGGGGGATAATTCACCCCTCCACTTT.

A note on this clonotype: Sequence at one end of the junction differs from germline and may be a read error. This rearrangement joins TRBV19 to TRBJ2-7; D call uncertain. The CDR3 covers 15 residues. Germline V gene lookup returns CDR1 LNHDA and CDR2 SQIVND (reference sequence). The CDR3 DNA reads TGTGCCAGTAGTATTGATGAAGGGTTCTCCAACGAGCAGTACTTC. Its protein product is CASSIDEGFSNEQYF.

This clonotype was detected only a few times. The genes are TRBV2 and TRBJ2-1, with D perhaps TRBD1 (5 bases). V was shortened by 6 bases and J by 0 bases, with 12 bases between the two germline ends. The CDR3 contains 15 residues. Germline CDR1 reads SNHLY; CDR2 reads FYNNEI. Here the CDR3 reads CASSLQGNSYNEQFF. The CDR3, as DNA: TGTGCCAGCAGCCTCCAGGGAAACTCCTACAATGAGCAGTTCTTC.

This clonotype was counted a single time. A much larger clone sits a single nucleotide away, making a read error possible. V usage is TRBV10-3 and J usage is TRBJ2-7; TRBD1 or TRBD2 may be the D gene (7 bases each). The CDR3 covers 12 residues. Trimming removed 5 bases at V and 5 bases at J, with 10 bases between. CDR1 and CDR2 (germline): ENHRY, SYGVKD. This CDR3 reads CAISSGGDEQYF. CDR3 DNA: TGTGCCATCAGTTCAGGGGGGGACGAGCAGTACTTC.

This clonotype has ten or more counts. V and J are TRBV7-2 and TRBJ2-3; 7 bases are shared with TRBD2. V lost 1 base, J lost 5 bases, and 9 bases stayed unmatched. The CDR3 loop spans 16 amino acids. From germline, CDR1 is SGHTA and CDR2 FQGNSA. CDR3 region: CASSLDVSGVGDTQYF. The CDR3 nucleotides read TGTGCCAGCAGCTTAGATGTGAGCGGGGTTGGAGATACGCAGTATTTT.

In DNA, the CDR3 is TGCAGTGCTAGAGCAGGGCAGGGTAGAGGCACTGAAGCTTTCTTT. It yields the protein CSARAGQGRGTEAFF. The gene calls are TRBV20-1 and TRBJ1-1; a weak D match, TRBD1 (5 bases). CDR1 is DFQATT, CDR2 SNEGSKA, per germline (reference sequence). There are 15 residues in the CDR3. V was pared by 1 base and J by 4 bases, with 16 bases between.